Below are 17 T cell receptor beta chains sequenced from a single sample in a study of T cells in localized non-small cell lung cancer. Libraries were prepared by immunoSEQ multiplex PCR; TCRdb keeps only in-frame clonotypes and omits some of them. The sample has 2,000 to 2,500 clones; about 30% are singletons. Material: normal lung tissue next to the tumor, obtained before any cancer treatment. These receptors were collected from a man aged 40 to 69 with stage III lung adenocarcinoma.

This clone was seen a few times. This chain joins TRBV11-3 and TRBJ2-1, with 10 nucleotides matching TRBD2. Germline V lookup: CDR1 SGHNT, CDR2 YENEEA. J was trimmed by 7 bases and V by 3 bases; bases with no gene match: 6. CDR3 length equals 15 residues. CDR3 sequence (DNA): TGTGCCAGCAGCTTCCAGCGGGGGGGCGAAAATGAGCAGTTCTTC. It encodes CASSFQRGGENEQFF.

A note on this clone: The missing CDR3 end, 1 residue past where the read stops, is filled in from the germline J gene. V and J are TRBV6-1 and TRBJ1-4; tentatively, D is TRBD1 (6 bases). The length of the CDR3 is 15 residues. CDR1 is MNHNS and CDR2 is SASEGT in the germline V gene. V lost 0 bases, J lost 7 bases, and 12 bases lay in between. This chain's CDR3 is CASSEARGGVEKLFF. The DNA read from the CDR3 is TGTGCCAGCAGTGAAGCCAGGGGAGGAGTTGAAAAACTGTTT.

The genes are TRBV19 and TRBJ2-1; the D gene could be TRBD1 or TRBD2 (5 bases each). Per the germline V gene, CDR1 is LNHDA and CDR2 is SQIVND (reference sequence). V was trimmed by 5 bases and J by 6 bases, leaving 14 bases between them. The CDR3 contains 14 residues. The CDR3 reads CASSATGALNEQFF. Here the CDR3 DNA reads TGTGCCAGTAGTGCAACCGGGGCCCTCAATGAGCAGTTCTTC.

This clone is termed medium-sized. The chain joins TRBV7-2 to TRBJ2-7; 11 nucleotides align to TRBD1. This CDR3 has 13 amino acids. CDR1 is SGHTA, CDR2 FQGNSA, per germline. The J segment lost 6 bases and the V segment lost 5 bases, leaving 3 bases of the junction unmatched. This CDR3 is CASSTGQGVEQYF. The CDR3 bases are TGTGCCAGCAGCACGGGACAGGGGGTCGAGCAGTACTTC.

The CDR3 coding sequence is TGTGCCAGCAGCTTAGAGGGACTGGCATCCTACGAGCAGTACTTC. As protein: CASSLEGLASYEQYF. The gene calls are TRBV11-3 and TRBJ2-7, with D possibly being TRBD2 (6 bases). V lost 0 bases to trimming and J lost 1 base, with 10 bases between them. The CDR3 is made up of 15 amino acids. Germline V CDR1 and CDR2: SGHNT, YENEEA.

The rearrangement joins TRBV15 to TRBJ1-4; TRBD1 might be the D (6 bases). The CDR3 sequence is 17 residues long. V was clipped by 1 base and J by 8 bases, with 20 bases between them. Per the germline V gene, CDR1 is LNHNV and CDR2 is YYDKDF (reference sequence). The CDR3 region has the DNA TGTGCCACCAGCAGAGTTCTCGCAGCAACAACAGGGGAAAAACTGTTTTTT. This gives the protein CATSRVLAATTGEKLFF.

The CDR3 is CASSMKGGISTDTQYF. CDR3 sequence (DNA): TGTGCCAGTAGTATGAAGGGAGGAATAAGCACAGATACGCAGTATTTT. V is TRBV19 and J is TRBJ2-3; D might be TRBD2 (6 bases). Between the trimmed V and J ends, which lost 3 bases and 0 bases, there was a span of 13 bases. In germline, CDR1 is LNHDA, CDR2 SQIVND (reference sequence). The CDR3 length is 16 residues.

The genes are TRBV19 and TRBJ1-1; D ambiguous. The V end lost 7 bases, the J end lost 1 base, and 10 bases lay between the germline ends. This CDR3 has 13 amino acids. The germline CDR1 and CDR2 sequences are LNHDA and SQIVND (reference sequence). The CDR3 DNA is TGTGCCAGTAATACTTATTCGAACACTGAAGCTTTCTTT. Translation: CASNTYSNTEAFF.

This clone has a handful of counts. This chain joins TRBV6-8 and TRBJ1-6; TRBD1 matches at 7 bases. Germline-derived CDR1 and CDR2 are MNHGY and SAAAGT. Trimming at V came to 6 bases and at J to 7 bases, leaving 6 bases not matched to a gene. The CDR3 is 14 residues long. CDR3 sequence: CASRIDRVNSPLHF. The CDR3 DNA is TGTGCCAGCAGGATCGACAGGGTGAATTCACCCCTCCACTTT.

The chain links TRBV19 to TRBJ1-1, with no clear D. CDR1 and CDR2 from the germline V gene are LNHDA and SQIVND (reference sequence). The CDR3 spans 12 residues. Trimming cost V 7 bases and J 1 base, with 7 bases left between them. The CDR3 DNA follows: TGTGCCAGTAACACCTGGAACACTGAAGCTTTCTTT. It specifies CASNTWNTEAFF.

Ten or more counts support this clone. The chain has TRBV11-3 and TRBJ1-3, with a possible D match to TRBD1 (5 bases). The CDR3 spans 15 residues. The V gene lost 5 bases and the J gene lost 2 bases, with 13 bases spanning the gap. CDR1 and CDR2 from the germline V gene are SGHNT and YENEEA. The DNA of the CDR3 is TGTGCCAGCAGCCTTACCAGGGCCCCTGGAAACACCATATATTTT. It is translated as CASSLTRAPGNTIYF.

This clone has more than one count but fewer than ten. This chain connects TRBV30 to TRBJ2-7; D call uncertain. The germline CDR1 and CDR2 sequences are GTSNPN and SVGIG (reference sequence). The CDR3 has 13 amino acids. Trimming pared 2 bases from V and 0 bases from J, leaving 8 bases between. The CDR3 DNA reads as TGTGCCTGGAGTTCGGACGTCTCCTACGAGCAGTACTTC. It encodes CAWSSDVSYEQYF.

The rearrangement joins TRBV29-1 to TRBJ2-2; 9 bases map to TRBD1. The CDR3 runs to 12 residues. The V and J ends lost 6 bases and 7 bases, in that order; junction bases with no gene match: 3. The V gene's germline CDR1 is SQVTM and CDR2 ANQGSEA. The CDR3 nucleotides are TGCAGCGTGGGACAGGGACACGGGGAGCTGTTTTTT. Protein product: CSVGQGHGELFF.

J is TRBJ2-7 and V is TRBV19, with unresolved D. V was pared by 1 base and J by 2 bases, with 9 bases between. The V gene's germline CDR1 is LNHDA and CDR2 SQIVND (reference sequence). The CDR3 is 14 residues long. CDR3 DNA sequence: TGTGCCAGTAGTATAGGTCCACCCGCCTACGAGCAGTACTTC. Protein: CASSIGPPAYEQYF.

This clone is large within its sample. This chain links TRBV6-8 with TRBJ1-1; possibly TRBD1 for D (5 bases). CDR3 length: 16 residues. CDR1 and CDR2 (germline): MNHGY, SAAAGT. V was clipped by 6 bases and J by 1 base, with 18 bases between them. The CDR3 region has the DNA TGTGCCAGCAGCGAAGGGTCGGCAGGGTCGAACACTGAAGCTTTCTTT. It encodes CASSEGSAGSNTEAFF.

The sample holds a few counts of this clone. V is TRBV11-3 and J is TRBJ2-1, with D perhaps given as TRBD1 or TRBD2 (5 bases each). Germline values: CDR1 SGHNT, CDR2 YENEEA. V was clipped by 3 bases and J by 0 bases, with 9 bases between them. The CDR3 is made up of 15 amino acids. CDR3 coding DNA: TGTGCCAGCAGCTTGGGGACGAGCTCCTACAATGAGCAGTTCTTC. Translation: CASSLGTSSYNEQFF.

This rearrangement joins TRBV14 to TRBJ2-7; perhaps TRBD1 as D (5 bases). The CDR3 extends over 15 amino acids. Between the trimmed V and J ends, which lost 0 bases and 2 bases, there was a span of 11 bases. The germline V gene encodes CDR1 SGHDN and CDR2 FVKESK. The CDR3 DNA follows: TGTGCCAGCAGCCAAGAGTCAGGGATAACCTACGAGCAGTACTTC. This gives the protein CASSQESGITYEQYF.